This T cell receptor beta chain was found in a study of shared clonotypes between healthy human individuals. Naive CD8 cells lacked CD45RO, underwent positive selection for CCR7 and left out terminally differentiated effector memory CD45RA+ cells. The authors split each subset's genomic DNA evenly across several immunoSEQ plates. The method was immunoSEQ multiplex PCR; TCRdb's version includes in-frame clones alone and lacks a portion of them. The table lists approximately 590,000 clones, just under 97% of them singletons, with about 0.11% in the top ten. Sequenced input: naive CD8+ T cells sorted from blood. The origin of this receptor is a woman aged 30 to 39 in good health.

CDR3 amino acids: CASSITGLNYGYTF. The CDR3 region has the DNA TGTGCCAGTAGTATCACAGGGCTTAACTATGGCTACACCTTC. The J gene is TRBJ1-2, the V gene TRBV19; maybe TRBD1 (6 bases). Germline values: CDR1 LNHDA, CDR2 SQIVND (reference sequence). The CDR3 has 14 residues. Deletions cut 3 bases from V and 1 base from J, with 9 bases between.